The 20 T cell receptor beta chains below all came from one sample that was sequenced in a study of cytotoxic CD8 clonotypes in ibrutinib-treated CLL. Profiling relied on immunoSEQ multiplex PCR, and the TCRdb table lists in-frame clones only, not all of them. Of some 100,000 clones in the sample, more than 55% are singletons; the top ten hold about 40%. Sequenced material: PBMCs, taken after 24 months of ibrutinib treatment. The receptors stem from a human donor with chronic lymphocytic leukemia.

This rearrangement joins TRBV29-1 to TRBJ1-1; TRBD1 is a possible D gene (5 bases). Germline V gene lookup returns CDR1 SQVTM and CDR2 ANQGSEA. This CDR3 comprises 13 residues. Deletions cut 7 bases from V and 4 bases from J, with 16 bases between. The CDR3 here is CSAVPGSGTEAFF. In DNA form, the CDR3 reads TGCAGCGCTGTACCAGGGAGCGGCACTGAAGCTTTCTTT.

CDR3 in amino acids: CASRRGGAYEQYF. The DNA of the CDR3 is TGTGCCAGCAGAAGGGGTGGGGCCTACGAGCAGTACTTC. This sequence joins TRBV6-6 and TRBJ2-7, with D perhaps TRBD1 (5 bases). V was clipped by 6 bases and J by 2 bases, with 11 bases between them. Germline lookup yields CDR1 MNHNY and CDR2 SVGAGI (reference sequence). The CDR3 spans 13 residues.

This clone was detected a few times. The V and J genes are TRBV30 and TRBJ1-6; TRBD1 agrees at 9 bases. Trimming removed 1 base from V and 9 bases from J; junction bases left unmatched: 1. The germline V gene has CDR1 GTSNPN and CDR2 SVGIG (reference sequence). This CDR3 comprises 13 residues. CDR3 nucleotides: TGTGCCTGGAGTGCGGACAGGGGTTCACCCCTCCACTTT. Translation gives CAWSADRGSPLHF.

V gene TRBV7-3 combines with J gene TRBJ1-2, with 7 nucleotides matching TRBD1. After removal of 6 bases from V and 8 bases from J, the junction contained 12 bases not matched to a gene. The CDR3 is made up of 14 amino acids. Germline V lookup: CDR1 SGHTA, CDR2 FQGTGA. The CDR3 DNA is TGTGCCAGCAGTTTTGATCAGGGACAGACCGGCTACACCTTC. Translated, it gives CASSFDQGQTGYTF.

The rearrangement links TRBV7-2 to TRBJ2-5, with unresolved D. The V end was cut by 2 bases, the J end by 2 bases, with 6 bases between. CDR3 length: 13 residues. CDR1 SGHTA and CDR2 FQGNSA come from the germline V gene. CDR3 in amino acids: CASSLLRQETQYF. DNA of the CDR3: TGTGCCAGCAGCTTACTCAGACAAGAGACCCAGTACTTC.

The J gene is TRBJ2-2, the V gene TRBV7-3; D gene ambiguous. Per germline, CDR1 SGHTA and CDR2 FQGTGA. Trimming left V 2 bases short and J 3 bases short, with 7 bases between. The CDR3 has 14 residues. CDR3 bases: TGTGCCAGCAGCTTACAACAAGACACCGGGGAGCTGTTTTTT. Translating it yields CASSLQQDTGELFF.

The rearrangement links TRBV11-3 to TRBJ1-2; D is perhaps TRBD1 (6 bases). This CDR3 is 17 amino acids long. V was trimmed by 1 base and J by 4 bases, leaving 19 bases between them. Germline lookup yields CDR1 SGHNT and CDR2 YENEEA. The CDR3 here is CASSLALVAGTIYGYTF. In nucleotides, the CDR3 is TGTGCCAGCAGCTTAGCGTTGGTTGCCGGGACAATCTATGGCTACACCTTC. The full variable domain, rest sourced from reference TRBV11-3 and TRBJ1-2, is EAGVVQSPRYKIIEKKQPVAFWCNPISGHNTLYWYLQNLGQGPELLIRYENEEAVDDSQLPKDRFSAERLKGVDSTLKIQPAELGDSAVYLCASSLALVAGTIYGYTFGSGTRLTVV.

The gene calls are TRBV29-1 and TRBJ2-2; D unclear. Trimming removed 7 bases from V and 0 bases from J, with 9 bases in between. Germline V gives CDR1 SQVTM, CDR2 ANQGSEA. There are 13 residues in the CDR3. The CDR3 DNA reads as TGCAGCGGAAGTAGCACGAACACCGGGGAGCTGTTTTTT. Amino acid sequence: CSGSSTNTGELFF.

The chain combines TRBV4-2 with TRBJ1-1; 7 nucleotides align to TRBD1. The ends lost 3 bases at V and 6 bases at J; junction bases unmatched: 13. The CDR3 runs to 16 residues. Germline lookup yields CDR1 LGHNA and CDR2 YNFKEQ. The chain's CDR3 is CASSHQGGSPVSEAFF. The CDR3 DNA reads TGTGCCAGCAGCCACCAGGGGGGCAGCCCAGTGTCTGAAGCTTTCTTT.

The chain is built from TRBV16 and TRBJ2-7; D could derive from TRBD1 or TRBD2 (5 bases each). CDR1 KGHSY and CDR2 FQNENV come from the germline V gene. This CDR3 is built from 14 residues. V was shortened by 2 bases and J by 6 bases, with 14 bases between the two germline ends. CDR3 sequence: CASSQMGTAGEQYF. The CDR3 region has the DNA TGTGCCAGCAGCCAAATGGGGACCGCCGGCGAGCAGTACTTC. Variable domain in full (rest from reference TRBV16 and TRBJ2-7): GEEVAQTPKHLVRGEGQKAKLYCAPIKGHSYVFWYQQVLKNEFKFLISFQNENVFDETGMPKERFSAKCLPNSPCSLEIQATKLEDSAVYFCASSQMGTAGEQYFGPGTRLTVT.

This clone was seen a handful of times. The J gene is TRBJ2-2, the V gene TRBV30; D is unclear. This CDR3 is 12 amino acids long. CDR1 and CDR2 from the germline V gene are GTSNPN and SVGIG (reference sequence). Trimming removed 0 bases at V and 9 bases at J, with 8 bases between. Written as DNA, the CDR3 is TGTGCCTGGAGTGTGGTGGGCCGGGAGCTGTTTTTT. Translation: CAWSVVGRELFF.

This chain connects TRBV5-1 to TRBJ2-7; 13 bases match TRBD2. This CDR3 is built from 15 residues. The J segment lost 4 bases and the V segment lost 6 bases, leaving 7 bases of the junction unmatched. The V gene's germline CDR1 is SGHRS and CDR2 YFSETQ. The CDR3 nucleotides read TGCGCCAGCATGATACTAGCGGGGGGGAAATACGAGCAGTACTTC. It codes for CASMILAGGKYEQYF.

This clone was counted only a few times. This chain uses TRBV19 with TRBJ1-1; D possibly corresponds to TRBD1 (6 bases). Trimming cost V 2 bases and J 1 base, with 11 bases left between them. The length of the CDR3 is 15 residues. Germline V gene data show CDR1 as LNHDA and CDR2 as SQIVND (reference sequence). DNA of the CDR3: TGTGCCAGTAGTATAAGGACAGCGGGGAACACTGAAGCTTTCTTT. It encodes CASSIRTAGNTEAFF.

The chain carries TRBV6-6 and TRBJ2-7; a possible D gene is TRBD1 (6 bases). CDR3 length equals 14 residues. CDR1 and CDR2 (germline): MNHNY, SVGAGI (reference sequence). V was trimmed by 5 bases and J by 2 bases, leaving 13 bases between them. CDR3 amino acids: CASSTTGVTYEQYF. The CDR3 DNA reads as TGTGCCAGCAGTACGACAGGAGTAACCTACGAGCAGTACTTC.

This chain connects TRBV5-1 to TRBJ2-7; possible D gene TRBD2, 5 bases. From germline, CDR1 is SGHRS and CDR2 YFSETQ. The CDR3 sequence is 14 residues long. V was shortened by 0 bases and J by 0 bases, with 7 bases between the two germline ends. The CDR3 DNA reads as TGCGCCAGCAGCTTGGACGGGATCTCCTACGAGCAGTACTTC. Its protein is CASSLDGISYEQYF.

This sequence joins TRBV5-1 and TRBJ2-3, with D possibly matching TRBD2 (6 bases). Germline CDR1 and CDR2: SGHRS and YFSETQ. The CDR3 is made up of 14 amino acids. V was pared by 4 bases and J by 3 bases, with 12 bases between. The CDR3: CASSVGGWTDTQYF. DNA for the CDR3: TGCGCCAGCAGCGTCGGGGGTTGGACAGATACGCAGTATTTT.

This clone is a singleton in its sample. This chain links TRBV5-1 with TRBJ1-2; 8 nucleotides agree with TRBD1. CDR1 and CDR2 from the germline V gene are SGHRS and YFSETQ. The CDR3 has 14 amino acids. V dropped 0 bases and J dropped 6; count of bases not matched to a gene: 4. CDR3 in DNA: TGCGCCAGCAGCTTGGTCGGACAGGGCGATGGCTACACCTTC. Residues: CASSLVGQGDGYTF. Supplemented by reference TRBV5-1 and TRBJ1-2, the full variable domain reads KAGVTQTPRYLIKTRGQQVTLSCSPISGHRSVSWYQQTPGQGLQFLFEYFSETQRNKGNFPGRFSGRQFSNSRSEMNVSTLELGDSALYLCASSLVGQGDGYTFGSGTRLTVV.

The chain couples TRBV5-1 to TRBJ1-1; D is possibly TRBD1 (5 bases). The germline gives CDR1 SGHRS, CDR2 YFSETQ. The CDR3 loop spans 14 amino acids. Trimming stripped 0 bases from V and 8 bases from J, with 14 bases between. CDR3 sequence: CASSLDGGGEEAFF. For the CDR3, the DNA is TGCGCCAGCAGCTTGGACGGGGGTGGGGAAGAAGCTTTCTTT.

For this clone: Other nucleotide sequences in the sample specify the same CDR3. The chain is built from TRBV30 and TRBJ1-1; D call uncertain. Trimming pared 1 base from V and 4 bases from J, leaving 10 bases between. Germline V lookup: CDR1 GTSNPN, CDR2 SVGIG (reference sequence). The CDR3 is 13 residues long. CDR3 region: CAWSAQVGTEAFF. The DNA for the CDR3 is TGTGCCTGGAGTGCGCAGGTTGGCACTGAAGCTTTCTTT.

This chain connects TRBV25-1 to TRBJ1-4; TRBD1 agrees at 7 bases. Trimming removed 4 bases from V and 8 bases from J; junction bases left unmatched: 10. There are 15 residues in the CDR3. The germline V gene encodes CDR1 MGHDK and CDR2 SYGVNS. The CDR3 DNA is TGTGCCAGCAGTGCGTATCAGGGACAGAGAGAAAAACTGTTTTTT. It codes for CASSAYQGQREKLFF. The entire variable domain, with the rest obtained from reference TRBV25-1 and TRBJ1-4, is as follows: EADIYQTPRYLVIGTGKKITLECSQTMGHDKMYWYQQDPGMELHLIHYSYGVNSTEKGDLSSESTVSRIRTEHFPLTLESARPSHTSQYLCASSAYQGQREKLFFGSGTQLSVL.